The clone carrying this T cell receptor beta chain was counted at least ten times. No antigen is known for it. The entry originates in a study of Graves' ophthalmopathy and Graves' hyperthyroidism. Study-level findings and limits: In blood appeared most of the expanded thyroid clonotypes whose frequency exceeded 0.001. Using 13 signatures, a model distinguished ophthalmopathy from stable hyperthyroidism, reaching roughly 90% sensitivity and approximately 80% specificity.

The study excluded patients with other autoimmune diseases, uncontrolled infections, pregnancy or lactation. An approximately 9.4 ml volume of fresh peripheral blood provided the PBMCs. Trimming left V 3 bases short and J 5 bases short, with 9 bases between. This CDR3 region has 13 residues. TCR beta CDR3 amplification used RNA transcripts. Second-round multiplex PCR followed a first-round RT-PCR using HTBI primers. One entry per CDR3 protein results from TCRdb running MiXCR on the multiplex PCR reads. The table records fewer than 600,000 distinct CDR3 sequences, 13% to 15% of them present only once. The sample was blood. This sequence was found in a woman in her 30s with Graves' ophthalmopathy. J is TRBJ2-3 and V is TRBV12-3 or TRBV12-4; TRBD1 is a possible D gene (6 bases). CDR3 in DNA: TGTGCCAGCAGTTTCCCAGGGGAAGATACGCAGTATTTT. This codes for CASSFPGEDTQYF.